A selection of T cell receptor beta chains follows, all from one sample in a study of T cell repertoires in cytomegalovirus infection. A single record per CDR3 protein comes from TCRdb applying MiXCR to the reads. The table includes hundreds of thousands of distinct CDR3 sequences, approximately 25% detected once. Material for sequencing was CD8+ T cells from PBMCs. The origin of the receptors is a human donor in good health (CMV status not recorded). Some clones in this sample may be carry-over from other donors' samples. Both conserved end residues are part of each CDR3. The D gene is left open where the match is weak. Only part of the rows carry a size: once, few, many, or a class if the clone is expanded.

cdr3_nt: TGTGCCAGCAGAAGGGACACGAACACTGAAGCTTTCTTT
cdr3_aa: CASRRDTNTEAFF
clone_size: NA
j_call: TRBJ1-1
d_call: NA
v_call: TRBV6-6
cdr3_length: 13

cdr3_nt: TGTGCCAGCAGCAAGGGAAGGGTCACAGATACGCAGTATTTT
cdr3_aa: CASSKGRVTDTQYF
clone_size: many
j_call: TRBJ2-3
d_call: NA
v_call: TRBV7-3
cdr3_length: 14

cdr3_nt: TGTGCCAGCAGCCTGGTAGTAGGGCGGCGGGAAGCTTTCTTT
cdr3_aa: CASSLVVGRREAFF
clone_size: NA
j_call: TRBJ1-1
d_call: NA
v_call: TRBV7-2
cdr3_length: 14

cdr3_nt: TGTGCCAGCAGTTTATACTCCTCAATCTTCCCAGAGCAGTACTTC
cdr3_aa: CASSLYSSIFPEQYF
clone_size: few
j_call: TRBJ2-7
d_call: NA
v_call: TRBV28
cdr3_length: 15

cdr3_nt: TGTGCCAGCAGCTTTACACAGTACAATGAGCAGTTCTTC
cdr3_aa: CASSFTQYNEQFF
clone_size: many
j_call: TRBJ2-1
d_call: NA
v_call: TRBV11-2
cdr3_length: 13

cdr3_nt: TGCGCCAGCAGCCTCTATCAGGGGATGAACACTGAAGCTTTCTTT
cdr3_aa: CASSLYQGMNTEAFF
clone_size: few
j_call: TRBJ1-1
d_call: NA
v_call: TRBV5-1
cdr3_length: 15

cdr3_nt: TGTGCCAGCAGCTTAAACAGGGGCCCTTCCTACCAAGAGACCCAGTACTTC
cdr3_aa: CASSLNRGPSYQETQYF
clone_size: few
j_call: TRBJ2-5
d_call: TRBD1
v_call: TRBV5-4
cdr3_length: 17

cdr3_nt: TGTGCCAGCAGCTTCTCAGTTCCCCCTCCGAACACTGAAGCTTTCTTT
cdr3_aa: CASSFSVPPPNTEAFF
clone_size: many
j_call: TRBJ1-1
d_call: NA
v_call: TRBV7-8
cdr3_length: 16

cdr3_nt: TGTGCCATTACTAGCGGGGGGAACAATGAGCAGTTCTTC
cdr3_aa: CAITSGGNNEQFF
clone_size: NA
j_call: TRBJ2-1
d_call: TRBD2
v_call: TRBV7-4
cdr3_length: 13

cdr3_nt: TGTGCCAGCAGCATGGAACCGATGACTAATGAAAAACTGTTTTTT
cdr3_aa: CASSMEPMTNEKLFF
clone_size: NA
j_call: TRBJ1-4
d_call: NA
v_call: TRBV5-5
cdr3_length: 15

cdr3_nt: TGTGTCAGCAGCTCCCGGACTAGCGGGGGGGCGTCAGATACGCAGTATTTT
cdr3_aa: CVSSSRTSGGASDTQYF
clone_size: NA
j_call: TRBJ2-3
d_call: TRBD2
v_call: TRBV11-3
cdr3_length: 17

cdr3_nt: TGTGCCAGCAGACACAGGGGAGAGACCCAGTACTTC
cdr3_aa: CASRHRGETQYF
clone_size: NA
j_call: TRBJ2-5
d_call: TRBD1
v_call: TRBV5-6
cdr3_length: 12

cdr3_nt: TGTGCCACCCACGGACAGGGGGCCACCGGGGAGCTGTTTTTT
cdr3_aa: CATHGQGATGELFF
clone_size: NA
j_call: TRBJ2-2
d_call: TRBD1
v_call: TRBV24-1
cdr3_length: 14

cdr3_nt: TGTGCCAGCAGCCCTCCGGGGAATTTGCACTATGGCTACACCTTC
cdr3_aa: CASSPPGNLHYGYTF
clone_size: few
j_call: TRBJ1-2
d_call: NA
v_call: TRBV6-5
cdr3_length: 15

cdr3_nt: TGTGCCAGCAGTGATAGTCAACAGGGGGCTCACACCGGGGAGCTGTTTTTT
cdr3_aa: CASSDSQQGAHTGELFF
clone_size: NA
j_call: TRBJ2-2
d_call: TRBD1
v_call: TRBV2
cdr3_length: 17

cdr3_nt: TGTGCCAGCAGCTTTTCGGGACAGGGTGGCAATCAGCCCCAGCATTTT
cdr3_aa: CASSFSGQGGNQPQHF
clone_size: many
j_call: TRBJ1-5
d_call: TRBD1
v_call: TRBV7-2
cdr3_length: 16

cdr3_nt: TGTGCCAGCAGCCTGACGTTTGAGGGGATCGCCAAAAACATTCAGTACTTC
cdr3_aa: CASSLTFEGIAKNIQYF
clone_size: few
j_call: TRBJ2-4
d_call: NA
v_call: TRBV14
cdr3_length: 17

cdr3_nt: TGTGCCAGCAGCCCTAATCCGGAACCTAACTATGGCTACACCTTC
cdr3_aa: CASSPNPEPNYGYTF
clone_size: NA
j_call: TRBJ1-2
d_call: NA
v_call: TRBV7-2
cdr3_length: 15

cdr3_nt: TGTGCCAGCAGTTACGCTACAGGTAATGAGCAGTTCTTC
cdr3_aa: CASSYATGNEQFF
clone_size: few
j_call: TRBJ2-1
d_call: NA
v_call: TRBV6-2/TRBV6-3
cdr3_length: 13

cdr3_nt: TGTGCCAGCAGCCAAAACGGACAGGGGATTTCGAACACTGAAGCTTTCTTT
cdr3_aa: CASSQNGQGISNTEAFF
clone_size: NA
j_call: TRBJ1-1
d_call: TRBD1
v_call: TRBV14
cdr3_length: 17

cdr3_nt: TGTGCCAGCAGTTTCGACGGCGGGGGGTGGGGAAACACCATATATTTT
cdr3_aa: CASSFDGGGWGNTIYF
clone_size: few
j_call: TRBJ1-3
d_call: NA
v_call: TRBV28
cdr3_length: 16

cdr3_nt: TGTGCCAGCAGTCTCGGGATCATGCGGTACAATGAGCAGTTCTTC
cdr3_aa: CASSLGIMRYNEQFF
clone_size: NA
j_call: TRBJ2-1
d_call: NA
v_call: TRBV12-3/TRBV12-4
cdr3_length: 15

cdr3_nt: TGTGCCAGCAGACTTAGTGGGTGGGCCGCCTACAATGAGCAGTTCTTC
cdr3_aa: CASRLSGWAAYNEQFF
clone_size: NA
j_call: TRBJ2-1
d_call: NA
v_call: TRBV7-8
cdr3_length: 16

cdr3_nt: TGTGCCAGCAGCTTAAGAGTCTTCGATGAGCAGTTCTTC
cdr3_aa: CASSLRVFDEQFF
clone_size: NA
j_call: TRBJ2-1
d_call: NA
v_call: TRBV7-9
cdr3_length: 13

cdr3_nt: TGTGCCAGCAGCTTAATGGGGGCGGGGGGGCCGTTCCTCACAGATACGCAGTATTTT
cdr3_aa: CASSLMGAGGPFLTDTQYF
clone_size: many
j_call: TRBJ2-3
d_call: TRBD2
v_call: TRBV7-2
cdr3_length: 19

cdr3_nt: TGTGCCAGCAGCCTCAGCGGGCGACTTTACAATGAGCAGTTCTTC
cdr3_aa: CASSLSGRLYNEQFF
clone_size: few
j_call: TRBJ2-1
d_call: NA
v_call: TRBV7-9
cdr3_length: 15

cdr3_nt: TGCAGCGTTTTCGGACAGGGGACGGTCTACGAGCAGTACTTC
cdr3_aa: CSVFGQGTVYEQYF
clone_size: many
j_call: TRBJ2-7
d_call: TRBD1
v_call: TRBV29-1
cdr3_length: 14

cdr3_nt: TGTGCCAGCGGTGAGGGGAGATACTACACTGAAGCTTTCTTT
cdr3_aa: CASGEGRYYTEAFF
clone_size: few
j_call: TRBJ1-1
d_call: NA
v_call: TRBV12-3/TRBV12-4
cdr3_length: 14

cdr3_nt: TGCAGCGTTGAAGAGAGGGGCGGGGAGCTGTTTTTT
cdr3_aa: CSVEERGGELFF
clone_size: many
j_call: TRBJ2-2
d_call: NA
v_call: TRBV29-1
cdr3_length: 12

cdr3_nt: TGTGCCAGCAGCCCGGACAGGCGAACTAACTATGGCTACACCTTC
cdr3_aa: CASSPDRRTNYGYTF
clone_size: many
j_call: TRBJ1-2
d_call: TRBD1
v_call: TRBV7-9
cdr3_length: 15

cdr3_nt: TGCAGCGCGGTGGTAGCGGCAGATACGCAGTATTTT
cdr3_aa: CSAVVAADTQYF
clone_size: NA
j_call: TRBJ2-3
d_call: NA
v_call: TRBV29-1
cdr3_length: 12

cdr3_nt: TGCGCCAGCAGTCACCAGGACAGGGGCCACTATAATTCACCCCTCCACTTT
cdr3_aa: CASSHQDRGHYNSPLHF
clone_size: many
j_call: TRBJ1-6
d_call: TRBD1
v_call: TRBV23-1
cdr3_length: 17

cdr3_nt: TGCGCCAGCAGCCAAGGTGGGGTAAGGGGGCCCCAGCATTTT
cdr3_aa: CASSQGGVRGPQHF
clone_size: few
j_call: TRBJ1-5
d_call: NA
v_call: TRBV4-3
cdr3_length: 14

cdr3_nt: TGCAGCGTTGAGGAAAGGGACTACGAGCAGTACTTC
cdr3_aa: CSVEERDYEQYF
clone_size: few
j_call: TRBJ2-7
d_call: NA
v_call: TRBV29-1
cdr3_length: 12

cdr3_nt: TGTGCCCACGACCGGGGCCCTGAAGCTTTCTTT
cdr3_aa: CAHDRGPEAFF
clone_size: many
j_call: TRBJ1-1
d_call: NA
v_call: TRBV7-9
cdr3_length: 11

cdr3_nt: TGTGCCAGCAGTTCACCCGACAGCGGCGTGAACTCACCCCTCCACTTT
cdr3_aa: CASSSPDSGVNSPLHF
clone_size: many
j_call: TRBJ1-6
d_call: NA
v_call: TRBV28
cdr3_length: 16

cdr3_nt: TGCGCCAGCAGCCAAGAAGGTGAGAGGGCCAAAAACATTCAGTACTTC
cdr3_aa: CASSQEGERAKNIQYF
clone_size: NA
j_call: TRBJ2-4
d_call: NA
v_call: TRBV4-1
cdr3_length: 16

cdr3_nt: TGTGCCAGCAGCCTGGGCGTCGGGGGCCTTCTCCATACTAGCACAGATACGCAGTATTTT
cdr3_aa: CASSLGVGGLLHTSTDTQYF
clone_size: NA
j_call: TRBJ2-3
d_call: NA
v_call: TRBV14
cdr3_length: 20

cdr3_nt: TGTGCCAGCAGCTTAAAAGAACCGTTCTATAATTCACCCCTCCACTTT
cdr3_aa: CASSLKEPFYNSPLHF
clone_size: many
j_call: TRBJ1-6
d_call: NA
v_call: TRBV7-8
cdr3_length: 16

cdr3_nt: TGCGCCAGCAGCCAGTCGGCAGGGGCCCTCTACAATGAGCAGTTCTTC
cdr3_aa: CASSQSAGALYNEQFF
clone_size: NA
j_call: TRBJ2-1
d_call: NA
v_call: TRBV4-3
cdr3_length: 16

cdr3_nt: TGCGCCAGCAGCACAGCGACTGGCTCCTACAATGAGCAGTTCTTC
cdr3_aa: CASSTATGSYNEQFF
clone_size: NA
j_call: TRBJ2-1
d_call: NA
v_call: TRBV5-1
cdr3_length: 15

cdr3_nt: TGTGCCAGCAACCATCCCCTCACAGGGGGCACTAGGGATTACAATGAGCAGTTCTTC
cdr3_aa: CASNHPLTGGTRDYNEQFF
clone_size: NA
j_call: TRBJ2-1
d_call: TRBD1
v_call: TRBV2
cdr3_length: 19

cdr3_nt: TGTGCCAGCAGCCAAGATATGGGACTGAACTACAATGAGCAGTTCTTC
cdr3_aa: CASSQDMGLNYNEQFF
clone_size: NA
j_call: TRBJ2-1
d_call: NA
v_call: TRBV14
cdr3_length: 16

cdr3_nt: TGTGCCAGCAGCTTCGCACTAGCGGGGGGGCCCGTTGAGCAGTTCTTC
cdr3_aa: CASSFALAGGPVEQFF
clone_size: many
j_call: TRBJ2-1
d_call: TRBD2
v_call: TRBV7-2
cdr3_length: 16

cdr3_nt: TGCGCCAGCAGCTCTAGCGGGGGGAGGGCCAACGTCCTGACTTTC
cdr3_aa: CASSSSGGRANVLTF
clone_size: few
j_call: TRBJ2-6
d_call: TRBD2
v_call: TRBV4-3
cdr3_length: 15